This record covers a single TCR beta chain. CDR3 length: 15 residues. CDR1 is SGHNT, CDR2 YYREEE, per germline (reference sequence). With 4 bases clipped from V and 7 bases from J, the junction kept 4 bases outside the gene matches. This record belongs to a study of shared clonotypes between healthy human individuals. At the level of the study: There were three CD4 naive, three CD4 memory, two CD8 naive and one CD8 memory plates per donor.

Assay used: immunoSEQ multiplex PCR; TCRdb lists only in-frame clones, some missing. The sample lists millions of clones; roughly 93% were seen once. The origin of this receptor is a man in his late teens or twenties in good health. Some clones in this sample may be carry-over from other donors' samples. The chain joins TRBV5-4 to TRBJ2-1; 14 positions agree with TRBD2. The sample was naive CD4+ T cells from PBMCs. Described subset: CD45RA+ positively selected. The CDR3 region is CASSPRTSGRNEQFF. CDR3 sequence (DNA): TGTGCCAGCAGCCCCAGGACTAGCGGGAGGAATGAGCAGTTCTTC.